This T cell receptor (beta chain) was recorded in a study of shared clonotypes between healthy human individuals. Turning to the study itself: Used for every donor were three CD4 naive, three CD4 memory, two CD8 naive and one CD8 memory plate. Study-level points and caveats: How much donors shared clonotypes was expected to be affected by sequencing depth.

The donors were adults (healthy and HIV-negative) with no recent acute infections or vaccinations. Some clones are missing from TCRdb's copy, which holds only in-frame ones; the method was immunoSEQ multiplex PCR. The sample carries about a million clones, roughly 80% recorded once. Germline CDR1 SGHVS, CDR2 FQNEAQ. The length of the CDR3 is 18 residues. J was trimmed by 0 bases and V by 6 bases; bases with no gene match: 12. Regarding this clone: Its antigen remains unknown.

This sequence joins TRBV7-8 and TRBJ2-1; 9 bases agree with TRBD2. The receptor was derived from a man younger than 35 in good health. Some clones in this sample may be carry-over from other donors' samples. The specimen was memory CD4+ T cells from PBMCs. Subset in this sample: CD45RA-negative fraction. DNA of the CDR3: TGTGCCAGCAGGCCTAGGGCTAGCGGGGAAAGCTCCTACAATGAGCAGTTCTTC. Its protein product is CASRPRASGESSYNEQFF.